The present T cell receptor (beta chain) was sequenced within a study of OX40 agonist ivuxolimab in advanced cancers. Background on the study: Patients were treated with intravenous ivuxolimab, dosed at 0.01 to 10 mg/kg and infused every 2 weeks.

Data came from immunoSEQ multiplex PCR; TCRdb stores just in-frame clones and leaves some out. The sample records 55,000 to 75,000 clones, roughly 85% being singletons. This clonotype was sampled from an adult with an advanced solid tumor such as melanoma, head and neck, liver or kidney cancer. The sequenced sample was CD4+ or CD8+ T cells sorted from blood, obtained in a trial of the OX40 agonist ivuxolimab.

CDR3 sequence reads: CASGDGQGSYNEQFF. The CDR3 DNA is TGTGCCAGCGGGGACGGACAGGGCTCCTACAATGAGCAGTTCTTC. The chain couples TRBV6-1 to TRBJ2-1, with 8 bases fitting TRBD1. V gave up 8 bases and J gave up 0 bases; unmatched junction bases: 6. This CDR3 region has 15 residues. Germline lookup yields CDR1 MNHNS and CDR2 SASEGT.